One sample yielded the 15 T cell receptor beta chains listed below, sequenced in a study of blood T cells in healthy people across ages. A second PCR, run for about 6 to 12 cycles, used a sample-barcoded 5' primer plus a J-beta primer mix. TCRdb ran MiXCR on the 5' RACE reads and lists one entry per CDR3 protein. The repertoire has over 1.5 million distinct CDR3 sequences, around 50% of them found once; the top ten carry over 2%. Material: blood. These receptors all stem from a woman aged 40 to 50 in good health.

There are a few counts of this clonotype. The CDR3 DNA follows: TGTGCCAGCAGTCAATACAGGGGTGGCTATGGCTACACCTTC. This gives the protein CASSQYRGGYGYTF. V usage is TRBV12-3 or TRBV12-4 and J usage is TRBJ1-2; 7 nucleotides align to TRBD1. V shed 5 bases and J 4 bases; nucleotides not matched to a gene: 7. The CDR3 sequence is 14 residues long.

This clonotype has just a few counts. This chain uses TRBV4-2 with TRBJ2-5; a possible D gene is TRBD1 (6 bases). The CDR3 has 15 residues. Per germline, CDR1 LGHNA and CDR2 YNFKEQ. V was clipped by 0 bases and J by 2 bases, with 10 bases between them. As DNA, the CDR3 is TGTGCCAGCAGCCAAGAGTACAGGGAACAAGAGACCCAGTACTTC. As protein: CASSQEYREQETQYF.

This chain links TRBV7-9 with TRBJ2-1, with unresolved D. V lost 1 base, J lost 4 bases, and 8 bases lay in between. Per the germline V gene, CDR1 is SEHNR and CDR2 is FQNEAQ (reference sequence). This CDR3 comprises 14 residues. The CDR3: CASSLERWYNEQFF. CDR3 sequence (DNA): TGTGCCAGCAGCTTAGAGCGTTGGTACAATGAGCAGTTCTTC.

V is TRBV11-2 and J is TRBJ2-7, with TRBD2 matching 8 bases. This CDR3 comprises 14 residues. The trim removed 5 bases at V and 3 bases at J, leaving 6 bases unmatched. Germline V gene data show CDR1 as SGHAT and CDR2 as FQNNGV. DNA of the CDR3: TGTGCCAGCAGCCCCCGCGGGGGGTTCTACGAGCAGTACTTC. The encoded protein is CASSPRGGFYEQYF.

This sequence joins TRBV7-2 and TRBJ2-7; the D gene is possibly TRBD2 (5 bases). With 5 bases removed from V and 3 bases from J, the gap between germline ends came to 14 bases. Per germline, CDR1 SGHTA and CDR2 FQGNSA. The CDR3 spans 14 residues. In DNA form, the CDR3 reads TGTGCCAGCAGCCTTAATGAGGGTTTCTACGAGCAGTACTTC. This gives the protein CASSLNEGFYEQYF.

The chain combines TRBV10-3 with TRBJ2-1; possibly TRBD2 for D (6 bases). Trimming left V 2 bases short and J 3 bases short, with 20 bases between. Germline loops: CDR1 ENHRY, CDR2 SYGVKD. The CDR3 loop spans 18 amino acids. The CDR3 DNA follows: TGTGCCATCAGTGAGAGAGGGAGCCCCGGCGGGATCTACAATGAGCAGTTCTTC. The encoded protein is CAISERGSPGGIYNEQFF.

The table lists this clonotype with a few counts. V gene TRBV7-2 combines with J gene TRBJ2-5; D remains ambiguous. The CDR3 runs 14 residues. Deletions cut 3 bases from V and 3 bases from J, with 11 bases between. The germline gives CDR1 SGHTA, CDR2 FQGNSA. CDR3: CASSLGQLKETQYF. The CDR3 coding sequence is TGTGCCAGCAGCTTGGGCCAGCTAAAAGAGACCCAGTACTTC.

In its sample, this clonotype was seen once. V gene TRBV7-2 combines with J gene TRBJ2-7; no firm D call. Looked up from germline, CDR1 is SGHTA and CDR2 is FQGNSA. This CDR3 has 13 residues. Trimming removed 5 bases at V and 6 bases at J, with 14 bases between. CDR3 protein: CASSAVGFREQYF. Here the CDR3 DNA reads TGTGCCAGCAGCGCCGTGGGTTTCCGCGAGCAGTACTTC. The entire variable domain, with the rest obtained from reference TRBV7-2 and TRBJ2-7, is as follows: GAGVSQSPSNKVTEKGKDVELRCDPISGHTALYWYRQSLGQGLEFLIYFQGNSAPDKSGLPSDRFSAERTGGSVSTLTIQRTQQEDSAVYLCASSAVGFREQYFGPGTRLTVT.

This clonotype has only one observation. At one end the junction does not follow the germline gene, possibly because of a read error. V is TRBV28 and J is TRBJ2-7, with unresolved D. This CDR3 spans 15 amino acids. Germline lookup yields CDR1 MDHEN and CDR2 SYDVKM. CDR3 nucleotides: TGCGCCAGCAGTTTGGGCCAAACCTACCCCTACGAGCAGTACTTC. Protein sequence: CASSLGQTYPYEQYF.

The chain carries TRBV28 and TRBJ1-2, with 10 bases matching TRBD1. Germline assignment: CDR1 MDHEN and CDR2 SYDVKM. The V gene end was trimmed by 7 bases and the J gene end by 6 bases; junction bases not matched to a gene: 2. The CDR3 has 12 amino acids. This chain's CDR3 is CASIGQGDGYTF. As DNA, the CDR3 is TGTGCCAGCATCGGACAGGGGGATGGCTACACCTTC.

This clonotype was seen only a few times. The chain carries TRBV6-2 or TRBV6-3 and TRBJ2-5; D is uncertain. The last part of the DNA fits TRBJ2-7 better; the J call may be wrong. CDR3 size: 15 residues. Germline values: CDR1 MNHEY, CDR2 SVGEGT. The CDR3 region is CASRPLDVPSSEQYF. The CDR3 DNA reads as TGTGCCAGCAGACCTCTTGACGTCCCGTCGTCCGAGCAGTACTTC.

The chain employs TRBV4-2 and TRBJ2-3, with 14 bases lining up with TRBD2. The V gene end was trimmed by 2 bases and the J gene end by 2 bases; junction bases not matched to a gene: 9. Germline values: CDR1 LGHNA, CDR2 YNFKEQ. This CDR3 region has 19 residues. The CDR3 loop is CASSQNLPGLAGDTDTQYF. DNA of the CDR3: TGTGCCAGCAGCCAAAACCTCCCGGGACTAGCGGGGGACACAGATACGCAGTATTTT.

This clonotype was observed a handful of times. The genes are TRBV6-2 or TRBV6-3 and TRBJ1-2, with a tentative D call TRBD1 (5 bases). Germline CDR1 MNHEY, CDR2 SVGEGT. This CDR3 region has 13 residues. V lost 3 bases and J 8 bases, leaving 13 bases between the germline ends. The CDR3 DNA reads as TGTGCCAGCAGTTATCCAGGGACTCAAGGCTACACCTTC. Protein product: CASSYPGTQGYTF.

The V and J genes are TRBV4-3 and TRBJ2-1, with 13 positions matching TRBD2. Germline V gives CDR1 LGHNA, CDR2 YSLEER. The junction had 2 bases not matched to a gene; V was cut back by 0 bases and J by 3 bases. The CDR3 runs to 17 residues. The CDR3 here is CASSQDGTSGDYNEQFF. CDR3 coding DNA: TGCGCCAGCAGCCAAGATGGGACTAGCGGGGACTACAATGAGCAGTTCTTC.

This chain connects TRBV11-1 to TRBJ2-7; tentatively, D is TRBD2 (5 bases). CDR3 length: 13 amino acids. V was shortened by 4 bases and J by 4 bases, with 11 bases between the two germline ends. In germline, CDR1 is SGHAT, CDR2 FQDESV (reference sequence). CDR3 in DNA: TGTGCCAGCAGCTGGACTTGGGATTACGAGCAGTACTTC. Amino acids: CASSWTWDYEQYF.